The rows below give T cell receptor beta chains drawn from one sample of a study of human T cells and chemical hapten exposure. TCRdb reanalysed the RACE reads using MiXCR and keeps one entry per CDR3 protein. The sample carries under 50,000 distinct CDR3 sequences, around 3.6% recorded once. The specimen sequenced was whole blood. The receptors were sampled from a human donor in good health. Some clones in this sample may be carry-over from other donors' samples. Both conserved end residues are part of each CDR3. The order of the fields is V gene, J gene, clone size, D gene, CDR3 protein, CDR3 DNA. The D gene is left open where the match is weak. Some rows mark clone size as missing; the rest say once, few, many or name a class of expanded clone.

>TRBV28|TRBJ2-7|many|.
CASSLSGGASEQYF
TGTGCCAGCAGTTTATCTGGGGGGGCCAGCGAGCAGTACTTC
>TRBV2|TRBJ2-1|few|TRBD2
CASLGLAGGLSSYNEQFF
TGTGCCAGCCTGGGACTAGCGGGAGGATTAAGCTCCTACAATGAGCAGTTCTTC
>TRBV7-9|TRBJ2-4|many|.
CASSLTLPGGNIQYF
TGTGCCAGCAGTCTAACGTTACCTGGAGGAAACATTCAGTACTTC
>TRBV29-1|TRBJ2-1|many|TRBD2
CSVLTSTAYNEQFF
TGCAGCGTGTTGACTAGCACCGCCTACAATGAGCAGTTCTTC
>TRBV6-5|TRBJ2-5|many|.
CASTPGTGGKTQYF
TGTGCCAGCACCCCAGGGACGGGCGGGAAGACCCAGTACTTC
>TRBV20-1|TRBJ1-4|many|.
CSAALRRGEGEKLFF
TGCAGTGCTGCGCTTAGGAGGGGGGAAGGGGAAAAACTGTTTTTT
>TRBV28|TRBJ2-6|.|TRBD1
CASSFYQWTGTGANVLTF
TGTGCCAGCAGTTTCTACCAATGGACAGGAACTGGGGCCAACGTCCTGACTTTC
>TRBV10-3|TRBJ2-7|many|TRBD2
CAISAGGTYEQYF
TGTGCCATCAGTGCGGGAGGGACCTACGAGCAGTACTTC
>TRBV20-1|TRBJ1-4|few|.
CSARERGGGNEKLFF
TGCAGTGCTAGAGAGCGGGGGGGGGGTAATGAAAAACTGTTTTTT
>TRBV2|TRBJ2-3|many|TRBD1
CASRARGPLSTDTQYF
TGTGCCAGCAGGGCTAGGGGGCCCCTTAGCACAGATACGCAGTATTTT
>TRBV14|TRBJ2-1|many|.
CASSQGAEQFF
TGTGCCAGCAGCCAAGGGGCGGAGCAGTTCTTC
>TRBV30|TRBJ2-5|many|.
CAWEVLETQYF
TGTGCCTGGGAGGTCCTAGAGACCCAGTACTTC
>TRBV28|TRBJ1-2|few|.
CASSLYPRADGYTF
TGTGCCAGCAGTTTATACCCCAGGGCGGATGGCTACACCTTC
>TRBV20-1|TRBJ1-4|many|.
CSAFDVGVKKLFF
TGCAGTGCGTTTGACGTGGGGGTCAAAAAACTGTTTTTT
>TRBV10-3|TRBJ1-2|many|TRBD1
CAISESGQGADGYTF
TGTGCCATCAGTGAGTCAGGACAGGGGGCAGATGGCTACACCTTC
>TRBV6-6|TRBJ2-3|many|.
CASHRASTDTQYF
TGTGCCAGTCATAGAGCGAGCACAGATACGCAGTATTTT
>TRBV7-9|TRBJ2-3|many|TRBD2
CASSLAETSGRTDTQYF
TGTGCCAGCAGCTTAGCAGAAACTAGCGGGAGGACAGATACGCAGTATTTT
>TRBV27|TRBJ2-1|many|.
CASSPGPINNEQFF
TGTGCCAGCAGTCCGGGCCCCATTAACAATGAGCAGTTCTTC
>TRBV30|TRBJ2-1|few|.
CACPSSHNEQFF
TGTGCCTGCCCATCTAGTCACAATGAGCAGTTCTTC
>TRBV6-1|TRBJ2-1|few|.
CASSGRGRNNEQFF
TGTGCCAGCAGTGGAAGGGGGAGGAACAATGAGCAGTTCTTC
>TRBV4-1|TRBJ2-1|.|TRBD2
CASSQEGIAGRLGLGNEQFF
TGCGCCAGCAGCCAAGAGGGGATAGCGGGACGGTTGGGTCTCGGCAATGAGCAGTTCTTC
>TRBV12-3/TRBV12-4|TRBJ2-7|.|.
CASSSGQTYEQYF
TGTGCCAGCAGCTCCGGACAGACCTACGAGCAGTACTTC
>TRBV13|TRBJ1-2|many|.
CASSKDIYGYTF
TGTGCCAGCAGCAAGGATATTTATGGCTACACCTTC
>TRBV20-1|TRBJ1-1|many|.
CSARGSMNTEAFF
TGCAGTGCTAGGGGGTCCATGAACACTGAAGCTTTCTTT
>TRBV7-9|TRBJ1-4|.|.
CASSSDIIATNEKLFF
TGTGCCAGCAGCTCGGACATAATAGCAACTAATGAAAAACTGTTTTTT
>TRBV12-3/TRBV12-4|TRBJ2-7|many|.
CASSYLTTYEQYF
TGTGCCAGCAGCTACCTAACCACCTACGAGCAGTACTTC
>TRBV5-1|TRBJ2-5|many|.
CASSRTYGETQYF
TGCGCCAGCAGCCGGACATACGGAGAGACCCAGTACTTC
>TRBV12-3/TRBV12-4|TRBJ1-1|many|.
CASSLADLLNTEAFF
TGTGCCAGCAGTTTAGCGGACCTCTTGAACACTGAAGCTTTCTTT
>TRBV20-1|TRBJ2-7|many|.
CSAVTPEWYEQYF
TGCAGTGCTGTGACGCCCGAGTGGTACGAGCAGTACTTC
>TRBV11-2|TRBJ1-1|many|.
CASSLDPNTEAFF
TGTGCCAGCAGCTTAGACCCAAACACTGAAGCTTTCTTT
>TRBV5-1|TRBJ1-1|.|.
CASSRSPGNTEAFF
TGCGCCAGCAGCAGAAGTCCAGGGAACACTGAAGCTTTCTTT
>TRBV5-1|TRBJ2-7|many|TRBD1
CASSFADRGSVEQYF
TGCGCCAGCAGCTTCGCTGACAGGGGTTCTGTCGAGCAGTACTTC
>TRBV2|TRBJ2-3|few|.
CANLGPPTQYF
TGTGCCAACCTAGGCCCCCCGACGCAGTATTTT
>TRBV7-8|TRBJ2-7|many|.
CASSNPPPGNPNEQYF
TGTGCCAGCAGCAATCCCCCGCCCGGGAACCCCAACGAGCAGTACTTC
>TRBV4-1|TRBJ1-2|many|.
CASSPRANYGYTF
TGCGCCAGCAGCCCTAGGGCTAACTATGGCTACACCTTC
>TRBV7-9|TRBJ2-5|many|.
CASSWTGETQYF
TGTGCCAGCAGCTGGACTGGGGAGACCCAGTACTTC
>TRBV2|TRBJ1-1|few|.
CATKSPGTNTEAFF
TGTGCCACCAAAAGCCCAGGGACGAACACTGAAGCTTTCTTT
>TRBV28|TRBJ2-7|many|.
CASREGLLSYEQYF
TGTGCCAGCAGGGAGGGACTTCTATCCTACGAGCAGTACTTC
>TRBV9|TRBJ1-3|many|TRBD1
CASTTGKDWTENTIYF
TGTGCCAGCACGACAGGGAAAGACTGGACCGAAAACACCATATATTTT
>TRBV19|TRBJ2-1|.|TRBD2
CASSIDGRGGTTSDEQFF
TGTGCCAGTAGTATAGACGGGCGTGGGGGGACTACCTCGGATGAGCAGTTCTTC
>TRBV2|TRBJ1-3|few|.
CASSDLGGNTIYF
TGTGCCAGCAGTGATTTAGGTGGAAACACCATATATTTT
>TRBV27|TRBJ1-5|many|.
CASSFQGRGNQPQHF
TGTGCCAGCAGTTTTCAGGGTAGGGGCAATCAGCCCCAGCATTTT
>TRBV7-7|TRBJ1-2|many|TRBD1
CASAGGGRTF
TGTGCGTCGGCAGGGGGGGGTCGCACCTTC
>TRBV30|TRBJ2-7|many|.
CAWRPRPPSSSYEQYF
TGTGCCTGGAGGCCCCGTCCCCCGAGTAGCTCCTACGAGCAGTACTTC
>TRBV4-2|TRBJ2-7|many|.
CASSQDGATYEQYF
TGTGCCAGCAGCCAAGATGGTGCCACCTACGAGCAGTACTTC
>TRBV14|TRBJ1-1|few|.
CASSQERRDPEAFF
TGTGCCAGCAGCCAAGAGAGAAGGGATCCTGAAGCTTTCTTT
>TRBV6-5|TRBJ1-4|many|.
CASSRTGEKLFF
TGTGCCAGCAGCCGGACGGGCGAAAAACTGTTTTTT
>TRBV14|TRBJ2-6|many|.
CASSQRDSGANVLTF
TGTGCCAGCAGCCAACGTGATTCTGGGGCCAACGTCCTGACTTTC
>TRBV10-2|TRBJ1-1|.|.
CASSGGGTFETFF
TGCGCCAGCAGTGGTGGCGGGACCTTTGAAACTTTCTTT
>TRBV2|TRBJ2-7|many|.
CASSTQGWGTYEQYF
TGTGCCAGCAGTACACAGGGTTGGGGTACCTACGAGCAGTACTTC
>TRBV7-9|TRBJ1-1|.|.
CASRSGPVPAFF
TGTGCCAGCAGGTCGGGTCCCGTTCCGGCTTTCTTT
>TRBV11-2|TRBJ2-2|few|TRBD2
CASSPLAGVAGELFF
TGTGCCAGCAGCCCGCTAGCGGGAGTGGCCGGGGAGCTGTTTTTT
>TRBV3-1|TRBJ2-1|many|.
CASSQDRADEQFF
TGTGCCAGCAGCCAAGATAGAGCCGATGAGCAGTTCTTC
>TRBV12-3/TRBV12-4|TRBJ1-6|many|TRBD1
CASRGQGVTPLHF
TGTGCCAGCAGAGGACAGGGAGTTACACCCCTCCACTTT
>TRBV5-8|TRBJ2-6|many|.
CASSGRAMAGANVLTF
TGTGCCAGCAGCGGCAGGGCGATGGCAGGGGCCAACGTCCTGACTTTC
>TRBV28|TRBJ2-1|many|TRBD2
CASSNPRSGRWSEQFF
TGTGCCAGCAGTAACCCTCGGAGCGGGAGATGGAGTGAGCAGTTCTTC
>TRBV24-1|TRBJ2-2|many|.
CATSDSSEPLPGELFF
TGTGCCACCAGTGATTCTAGCGAACCTCTTCCCGGGGAGCTGTTTTTT
>TRBV27|TRBJ2-7|few|.
CASSFSAVEEQYF
TGTGCCAGCAGTTTCTCGGCGGTCGAGGAGCAGTACTTC
>TRBV18|TRBJ1-1|many|TRBD1
CASSPDRGRTEAFF
TGTGCCAGCTCACCGGACAGGGGAAGGACTGAAGCTTTCTTT